The 13 T cell receptor beta chains below come from one sample, sequenced in a study of response to subunit inactivated influenza vaccine. TCRdb itself ran the RT-PCR reads through MiXCR, one entry per CDR3 protein. The sample consists of about 650,000 distinct CDR3 sequences, 11% to 15% of them appearing once. Specimen: PBMCs from blood, collected 14 days before vaccination. These receptors came from a man in his fifties who received an inactivated influenza vaccine.

This clonotype occurred a few times. The chain is built from TRBV7-2 and TRBJ2-5; no reliable D call. This CDR3 comprises 14 residues. Trimming removed 1 base from V and 3 bases from J, with 9 bases in between. From germline, CDR1 is SGHTA and CDR2 FQGNSA. Here the CDR3 reads CASSLVARKETQYF. In DNA, the CDR3 is TGTGCCAGCAGCTTAGTTGCCAGAAAAGAGACCCAGTACTTC.

This chain connects TRBV5-1 to TRBJ2-2, with TRBD1 identical over 7 bases. Germline lookup yields CDR1 SGHRS and CDR2 YFSETQ. V trimming: 4 bases; J trimming: 7 bases; junction bases outside the gene matches: 10. The CDR3 is 15 residues long. CDR3 nucleotides: TGCGCCAGCAGCGTGGAAGTAGGGGGCATCGGGGAGCTGTTTTTT. This gives the protein CASSVEVGGIGELFF. The variable domain in full, completed from reference TRBV5-1 and TRBJ2-2, reads KAGVTQTPRYLIKTRGQQVTLSCSPISGHRSVSWYQQTPGQGLQFLFEYFSETQRNKGNFPGRFSGRQFSNSRSEMNVSTLELGDSALYLCASSVEVGGIGELFFGEGSRLTVL.

This clonotype was seen a few times. The chain combines TRBV12-3 or TRBV12-4 with TRBJ2-1, with TRBD1 as a possible D gene (5 bases). The CDR3 is made up of 17 amino acids. V was pared by 7 bases and J by 0 bases, with 19 bases between. The CDR3: CASKFYSGALSYNEQFF. In DNA, the CDR3 is TGTGCCAGCAAGTTCTATAGTGGGGCCCTCTCCTACAATGAGCAGTTCTTC.

This rearrangement joins TRBV12-3 or TRBV12-4 to TRBJ2-7; tentatively, D is TRBD1 (5 bases). The length of the CDR3 is 15 residues. V was clipped by 6 bases and J by 5 bases, with 20 bases between them. Here the CDR3 DNA reads TGTGCCAGCAGCCGGATATGGGCAGGGTTAAACGAGCAGTACTTC. This gives the protein CASSRIWAGLNEQYF.

J is TRBJ2-5 and V is TRBV10-3, with D possibly matching TRBD1 (6 bases). Trimming removed 0 bases at V and 5 bases at J, with 13 bases between. Looked up from germline, CDR1 is ENHRY and CDR2 is SYGVKD. CDR3 length equals 15 residues. The CDR3 DNA reads TGTGCCATCAGTGAGTCCTCCAGGGGTGGGGAGACCCAGTACTTC. Its protein is CAISESSRGGETQYF.

There are a few counts of this clonotype. This chain joins TRBV7-9 and TRBJ1-1, with 7 bases matching TRBD1. Germline lookup yields CDR1 SEHNR and CDR2 FQNEAQ (reference sequence). This CDR3 contains 14 residues. V dropped 5 bases and J dropped 2; count of bases not matched to a gene: 5. The CDR3 region has the DNA TGTGCCAGCAGCCGGGGGACAGCCAACACTGAAGCTTTCTTT. It encodes CASSRGTANTEAFF.

This clonotype has a handful of counts. This chain uses TRBV9 with TRBJ1-6; no clear D gene. V was trimmed by 4 bases and J by 7 bases, leaving 15 bases between them. Germline V lookup: CDR1 SGDLS, CDR2 YYNGEE. The CDR3 totals 15 residues. The CDR3 region is CASSLDPAGNSPLHF. CDR3 coding DNA: TGTGCCAGCAGCCTCGACCCCGCGGGGAATTCACCCCTCCACTTT. Drawing the rest from reference TRBV9 and TRBJ1-6, the complete variable domain is DSGVTQTPKHLITATGQRVTLRCSPRSGDLSVYWYQQSLDQGLQFLIQYYNGEERAKGNILERFSAQQFPDLHSELNLSSLELGDSALYFCASSLDPAGNSPLHFGNGTRLTVT.

There are a few counts of this clonotype. The V and J genes are TRBV7-2 and TRBJ2-1; 7 nucleotides align to TRBD2. Germline CDR1 reads SGHTA; CDR2 reads FQGNSA. V lost 2 bases and J lost 4; bases outside the gene matches: 8. The CDR3 is 16 residues long. The CDR3 loop is CASSLLAGEKYNEQFF. The CDR3 DNA is TGTGCCAGCAGCTTATTAGCGGGCGAAAAGTACAATGAGCAGTTCTTC.

V and J are TRBV29-1 and TRBJ2-2; 8 bases map to TRBD2. Trimming at V came to 5 bases and at J to 6 bases, leaving 11 bases not matched to a gene. The CDR3 contains 15 residues. In germline, CDR1 is SQVTM, CDR2 ANQGSEA. The CDR3 sequence: CSVRQPGLEPGELFF. CDR3 nucleotide sequence: TGCAGCGTTCGTCAACCGGGACTAGAACCCGGGGAGCTGTTTTTT.

This clonotype showed up just a few times. In nucleotides, the CDR3 is TGCAGTGCTAGAGTGCGGGGGGATCGAGGCACCGGGGAGCTGTTTTTT. Its translation: CSARVRGDRGTGELFF. The chain combines TRBV20-1 with TRBJ2-2; 8 bases line up with TRBD2. CDR3 length equals 16 residues. Germline V gene lookup returns CDR1 DFQATT and CDR2 SNEGSKA (reference sequence). J lost 4 bases, V lost 1 base, and 8 bases had no gene match.

The table lists this clonotype with a few counts. V is TRBV12-3 or TRBV12-4 and J is TRBJ2-7, with D possibly being TRBD1 (5 bases). The CDR3 sequence is 15 residues long. V was shortened by 1 base and J by 5 bases, with 15 bases between the two germline ends. Here the CDR3 DNA reads TGTGCCAGCAGTTTAGGGCCCAGGGTGATCCACGAGCAGTACTTC. Residues: CASSLGPRVIHEQYF.

V is TRBV18 and J is TRBJ1-1; weak D call: TRBD1 (5 bases). Per germline, CDR1 KGHSH and CDR2 LQKENI. Trimming left V 3 bases short and J 5 bases short, with 22 bases between. This CDR3 is built from 17 residues. CDR3 loop: CASSPFSGSGTGTEAFF. The DNA of the CDR3 is TGTGCCAGCTCACCGTTTAGCGGGTCGGGGACTGGGACTGAAGCTTTCTTT.

This clonotype was recorded a few times. The V gene is TRBV4-2, the J gene TRBJ2-6; no firm D call. V was clipped by 0 bases and J by 2 bases, with 20 bases between them. Looked up from germline, CDR1 is LGHNA and CDR2 is YNFKEQ. This CDR3 contains 20 residues. CDR3 bases: TGTGCCAGCAGCCAAGAAGGTTATGGAGTTTCTGGGGCTGGGGCCAACGTCCTGACTTTC. Protein: CASSQEGYGVSGAGANVLTF.